One and the same sample provided the 10 T cell receptor beta chains below, sequenced in a study of blood T cell repertoires in COVID-19 (dated by TCRdb to 2018 to 2021). Library generation was performed with the immunoSEQ multiplex PCR assay. TCRdb limited this immuneACCESS table to in-frame rearrangements with V and J called. A share of clones is missing; checked studies link under half to unresolved V genes, and the rest is unexplained. The sample contains around 310,000 clones, approximately 89% of them found a single time. In total, the top ten clones hold roughly a tenth of the sample. Material: PBMCs or T cells enriched from blood (not recorded which). All receptors derive from a woman aged 25 to 45 who had recovered from COVID-19.

This sequence joins TRBV6-1 and TRBJ2-7, with D tentatively TRBD2 (5 bases). The ends were cut back, 3 bases at V and 6 bases at J, with 12 bases in the middle. The germline V gene has CDR1 MNHNS and CDR2 SASEGT. The CDR3 totals 13 residues. CDR3 protein: CASSDRPGSEQYF. CDR3 coding DNA: TGTGCCAGCAGTGACAGACCGGGAAGCGAGCAGTACTTC.

V and J are TRBV11-2 and TRBJ2-3; 7 bases are a match to TRBD2. The length of the CDR3 is 16 residues. Germline V gene sequence: CDR1 SGHAT, CDR2 FQNNGV. V gave up 6 bases and J gave up 0 bases; unmatched junction bases: 9. CDR3 residues: CASRGWRAGSTDTQYF. The CDR3 DNA reads as TGTGCCAGCAGGGGGTGGCGAGCGGGAAGCACAGATACGCAGTATTTT.

The chain links TRBV5-1 to TRBJ2-3, with 10 bases that match TRBD2. The V segment lost 2 bases and the J segment 3 bases; nucleotides outside the gene matches: 3. The CDR3 consists of 15 residues. Germline-derived CDR1 and CDR2 are SGHRS and YFSETQ. CDR3 sequence reads: CASSFLAGATDTQYF. CDR3 nucleotides: TGCGCCAGCAGCTTCCTAGCGGGAGCGACAGATACGCAGTATTTT.

This clone was recorded once. V is TRBV19 and J is TRBJ2-6, with 7 bases aligning to TRBD2. V lost 1 base, J lost 4 bases, and 16 bases stayed unmatched. Germline CDR1 LNHDA, CDR2 SQIVND (reference sequence). This CDR3 spans 20 amino acids. The CDR3 is CASSIVGRDYRVWGANVLTF. The DNA for the CDR3 is TGTGCCAGTAGTATAGTAGGCAGGGACTACCGAGTTTGGGGGGCCAACGTCCTGACTTTC.

V is TRBV18 and J is TRBJ1-1, with TRBD1 as a possible D gene (5 bases). Per germline, CDR1 KGHSH and CDR2 LQKENI. This CDR3 contains 14 residues. Trimming took off 3 bases at V and 4 bases at J, with 12 bases between the two ends. The CDR3 DNA reads TGTGCCAGCTCACCGCGCAGGGATGGCACTGAAGCTTTCTTT. It codes for CASSPRRDGTEAFF.

The gene calls are TRBV5-4 and TRBJ2-1, with 7 positions matching TRBD1. This CDR3 has 14 amino acids. J was trimmed by 5 bases and V by 4 bases; bases with no gene match: 6. Germline V gene data show CDR1 as SGHNT and CDR2 as YYREEE (reference sequence). CDR3 in amino acids: CASSPYDRDNEQFF. In nucleotides, the CDR3 is TGTGCCAGCAGCCCCTACGACAGGGACAATGAGCAGTTCTTC.

The table lists this clone with a few counts. V usage is TRBV19 and J usage is TRBJ1-3; maybe TRBD1 (5 bases). Trimming took 10 bases from V and 1 from J, leaving 11 bases between them. This CDR3 comprises 13 residues. Germline V gives CDR1 LNHDA, CDR2 SQIVND (reference sequence). The CDR3 protein is CANLNRSGNTIYF. In DNA, the CDR3 is TGTGCCAACCTTAACAGGTCTGGAAACACCATATATTTT.

The gene calls are TRBV10-2 and TRBJ1-2; no definite D call. Germline CDR1 WSHSY, CDR2 SAAADI. V lost 7 bases, J lost 4 bases, and 10 bases lay in between. The CDR3 spans 12 residues. CDR3 sequence reads: CASNGVGYGYTF. CDR3 coding DNA: TGCGCCAGCAACGGGGTCGGCTATGGCTACACCTTC.

Only one count was recorded for this clone. The V and J genes are TRBV18 and TRBJ2-5; possibly TRBD1 for D (5 bases). Germline V CDR1 and CDR2: KGHSH, LQKENI. CDR3 length: 13 residues. V lost 2 bases to trimming and J lost 5 bases, with 9 bases between them. The DNA for the CDR3 is TGTGCCAGCTCACCATTACAGGACGAGACCCAGTACTTC. It is translated as CASSPLQDETQYF. Full variable domain (rest looked up from reference TRBV18 and TRBJ2-5): NAGVMQNPRHLVRRRGQEARLRCSPMKGHSHVYWYRQLPEEGLKFMVYLQKENIIDESGMPKERFSAEFPKEGPSILRIQQVVRGDSAAYFCASSPLQDETQYFGPGTRLLVL.

This sequence joins TRBV6-2 or TRBV6-3 and TRBJ2-7; 7 nucleotides line up with TRBD1. The germline gives CDR1 MNHEY, CDR2 SVGEGT. The length of the CDR3 is 16 residues. With V trimmed by 6 bases and J by 0 bases, 11 bases remained unmatched. CDR3 in DNA: TGTGCCAGCAGCCTTACAGGGGTGGTAACCTCCTACGAGCAGTACTTC. This translates into CASSLTGVVTSYEQYF.